Presented here are 14 T cell receptor beta chains from one specimen sequenced in a study of blood T cell repertoires in COVID-19. Measured with immunoSEQ multiplex PCR; TCRdb has only the in-frame clones, and not every one. The sample contains about 200,000 clones, 82% of which appear only once. What was sequenced was peripheral blood. The source is a woman in her 70s with COVID-19, enrolled during active disease.

This chain links TRBV2 with TRBJ1-2; TRBD1 might be the D (6 bases). V gave up 7 bases and J gave up 8 bases, with 20 bases separating them. The CDR3 covers 14 residues. The germline gives CDR1 SNHLY, CDR2 FYNNEI. The DNA of the CDR3 is TGTGCCAGCAACCCTGACAGGATGCGGGTCGGCTACACCTTC. It codes for CASNPDRMRVGYTF.

This sequence joins TRBV2 and TRBJ1-6, with TRBD1 matching 8 bases. Germline CDR1 reads SNHLY; CDR2 reads FYNNEI. With 2 bases clipped from V and 7 bases from J, the junction kept 4 bases outside the gene matches. CDR3 size: 15 residues. The CDR3 nucleotides read TGTGCCAGCAGTGAATCGTCAGGGGGCAATTCACCCCTCCACTTT. Translating it yields CASSESSGGNSPLHF. The variable domain in full, with the rest retrieved from reference TRBV2 and TRBJ1-6, is EPEVTQTPSHQVTQMGQEVILRCVPISNHLYFYWYRQILGQKVEFLVSFYNNEISEKSEIFDDQFSVERPDGSNFTLKIRSTKLEDSAMYFCASSESSGGNSPLHFGNGTRLTVT.

The chain recombines TRBV15 with TRBJ2-7; D may be TRBD2 (6 bases). The V end lost 1 base, the J end lost 1 base, and 11 bases lay between the germline ends. The CDR3 runs 15 residues. The germline V gene encodes CDR1 LNHNV and CDR2 YYDKDF (reference sequence). This chain's CDR3 is CATSRVSSGSYEQYF. DNA for the CDR3: TGTGCCACCAGCAGAGTAAGTAGCGGATCCTACGAGCAGTACTTC.

The genes are TRBV5-6 and TRBJ2-5; D not certain. CDR1 is SGHDT, CDR2 YYEEEE, per germline. This CDR3 contains 14 residues. Trimming took 2 bases from V and 4 from J, leaving 12 bases between them. The CDR3 region has the DNA TGTGCCAGCAGCTTCGGCCAGCGAGGAGAGACCCAGTACTTC. Translating gives CASSFGQRGETQYF.

The gene calls are TRBV7-2 and TRBJ1-1, with TRBD1 as a possible D gene (5 bases). Between the trimmed V and J ends, which lost 4 bases and 7 bases, there was a span of 10 bases. Germline V gene lookup returns CDR1 SGHTA and CDR2 FQGNSA. The CDR3 is 12 amino acids. The CDR3 DNA is TGTGCCAGCAGCTCCTCAGGGTTTGAAGCTTTCTTT. Translating it yields CASSSSGFEAFF.

The rearrangement joins TRBV19 to TRBJ1-6, with a possible D match to TRBD1 (6 bases). V was clipped by 6 bases and J by 7 bases, with 28 bases between them. The CDR3 runs to 19 residues. The V gene's germline CDR1 is LNHDA and CDR2 SQIVND (reference sequence). CDR3 loop: CASSRSWQATGPRNSPLHF. DNA for the CDR3: TGTGCCAGTAGCCGAAGTTGGCAGGCCACAGGGCCTAGAAATTCACCCCTCCACTTT.

The chain employs TRBV6-5 and TRBJ1-1, with no clear D. The CDR3 is made up of 12 amino acids. In germline, CDR1 is MNHEY, CDR2 SVGAGI. Deletions cut 5 bases from V and 2 bases from J, with 6 bases between. The CDR3 spells CASSMRNTEAFF. The CDR3 DNA is TGTGCCAGCAGTATGCGAAACACTGAAGCTTTCTTT.

This chain links TRBV6-1 with TRBJ2-7; weak D call: TRBD2 (5 bases). Deletions cut 6 bases from V and 6 bases from J, with 12 bases between. Germline CDR1 MNHNS, CDR2 SASEGT. The CDR3 has 12 amino acids. Here the CDR3 reads CASSLQGGEQYF. In DNA form, the CDR3 reads TGTGCCAGCAGCCTCCAAGGAGGCGAGCAGTACTTC.

J is TRBJ1-1 and V is TRBV28; D is uncertain. CDR1 is MDHEN and CDR2 is SYDVKM in the germline V gene. The CDR3 runs 16 residues. The germline V and J ends were trimmed by 5 bases and 1 base, with 17 bases remaining between them. The DNA for the CDR3 is TGTGCCAGCAGTCGGGGAATAGTGAAGGGGAACACTGAAGCTTTCTTT. It codes for CASSRGIVKGNTEAFF.

The J gene is TRBJ2-3, the V gene TRBV7-2, with D maybe TRBD2 (6 bases). The CDR3 length is 16 residues. With 4 bases removed from V and 4 bases from J, the gap between germline ends came to 18 bases. CDR1 SGHTA and CDR2 FQGNSA come from the germline V gene. The chain's CDR3 is CASSSAQAGWADTQYF. The CDR3 region has the DNA TGTGCCAGCAGCTCTGCTCAGGCGGGGTGGGCAGATACGCAGTATTTT.

The J gene is TRBJ2-2, the V gene TRBV3-1 (or the pseudogene TRBV3-2); D is unclear. Germline V gene sequence: CDR1 LGHDT, CDR2 YNNKEL (reference sequence). Deletions cut 2 bases from V and 6 bases from J, with 10 bases between. The CDR3 is made up of 14 amino acids. DNA of the CDR3: TGTGCCAGCAGCCAATTATCTCCCCCCGGGGAGCTGTTTTTT. It is translated as CASSQLSPPGELFF.

The chain uses TRBV28 and TRBJ1-2, with 8 nucleotides matching TRBD1. Trimming cost V 2 bases and J 3 bases; bases outside gene matches: 14. There are 18 residues in the CDR3. The germline CDR1 and CDR2 sequences are MDHEN and SYDVKM. CDR3 nucleotide sequence: TGTGCCAGCAGTTTACCCCATTATACAGGGGGAATATACTATGGCTACACCTTC. Translated, it gives CASSLPHYTGGIYYGYTF.

With respect to this clone: At the DNA level, this CDR3 is encoded by other sequences in the same sample as well. The chain carries TRBV19 and TRBJ1-1; D remains unclear. CDR3 size: 13 residues. Trimming removed 3 bases at V and 1 base at J, with 6 bases between. Germline CDR1 LNHDA, CDR2 SQIVND (reference sequence). CDR3 amino acids: CASSINWNTEAFF. CDR3 DNA sequence: TGTGCCAGTAGTATTAATTGGAACACTGAAGCTTTCTTT.

This chain joins TRBV5-5 and TRBJ2-7, with 8 bases fitting TRBD1. The junction had 3 bases not matched to a gene; V was cut back by 1 base and J by 3 bases. The CDR3 sequence is 14 residues long. Germline CDR1 is SGHKS and CDR2 is YYEKEE (reference sequence). The CDR3 sequence is CASSLTGGFYEQYF. CDR3 DNA: TGTGCCAGCAGCTTGACAGGGGGATTCTACGAGCAGTACTTC.